This T cell receptor (beta chain) was captured by sequencing in a study of CD8+CD57+ T cells in acquired aplastic anemia. This clonotype was recorded at least ten times. The antigen is undetermined. Findings and caveats of the study: The number of CD8+ CDR3 sequences shared by patients and controls was 25 to 35. Patient and control CD8+ Simpson's diversity was not significantly different.

Using genomic DNA as the template, TCR beta VDJ and CDR3 profiling was carried out. TCRdb fed the reads into MiXCR, producing one record per CDR3 protein. The sample has roughly 190,000 distinct CDR3 sequences; about 53% are singletons. The length of the CDR3 is 15 residues. CDR1 and CDR2 (germline): MNHNY, SVGAGI (reference sequence). Trimming took 2 bases from V and 0 from J, leaving 8 bases between them. The TCR was taken from a human donor in good health, serving as a control. V gene TRBV6-6 combines with J gene TRBJ1-3; D gene ambiguous. Sequences were obtained from sorted CD4+, CD8+, or CD8+CD57+ T cells (not recorded which) from PBMCs. The CDR3 coding sequence is TGTGCCAGCAGTTACCTGATATCCTCTGGAAACACCATATATTTT. This encodes CASSYLISSGNTIYF.